This TCR beta chain was identified during a study of graft-versus-host responses after intestinal transplantation. Whole-study context: Each recipient received anti-thymocyte globulin induction, then tacrolimus and steroids for approximately 3 years.

Clones were sequenced by immunoSEQ multiplex PCR, and TCRdb holds only the in-frame ones, with some missing. The sample includes tens of thousands of clones, about 92% of them seen just once. A note on this clone: Its antigen is undetermined.

Study-level points and caveats: In recipient marrow, GvH clones were found, and some appeared first in ileum or blood. Peak circulating GvH clone levels tracked with early post-transplant HvG declines. Allograft graft-versus-host to host-versus-graft clonal ratios ran high in patients with graft-donor T cell macrochimerism.

The germline gives CDR1 MNHNS, CDR2 SASEGT. This CDR3 contains 12 residues. With 0 bases removed from V and 8 bases from J, the gap between germline ends came to 5 bases. The rearrangement uses TRBV6-1 and TRBJ1-5, with D unresolved. This TCR was sampled from a human patient who received an intestinal transplant, so some T cells may come from the graft donor. The sequences come from PBMCs, collected 98 days after intestinal transplantation. The CDR3, as DNA: TGTGCCAGCAGTGAAGCTGGAGAGCCCCAGCATTTT. This sequence encodes CASSEAGEPQHF.